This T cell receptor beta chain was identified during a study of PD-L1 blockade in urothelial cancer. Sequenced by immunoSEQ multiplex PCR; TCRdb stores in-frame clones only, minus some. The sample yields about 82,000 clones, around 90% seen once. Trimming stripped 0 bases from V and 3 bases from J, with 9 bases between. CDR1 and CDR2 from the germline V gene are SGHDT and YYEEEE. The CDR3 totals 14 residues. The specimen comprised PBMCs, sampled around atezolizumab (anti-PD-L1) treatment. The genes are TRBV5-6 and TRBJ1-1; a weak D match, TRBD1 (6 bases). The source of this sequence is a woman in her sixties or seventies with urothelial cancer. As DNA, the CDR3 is TGTGCCAGCAGCTTGGAACCAGGGGACACTGAAGCTTTCTTT. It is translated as CASSLEPGDTEAFF.